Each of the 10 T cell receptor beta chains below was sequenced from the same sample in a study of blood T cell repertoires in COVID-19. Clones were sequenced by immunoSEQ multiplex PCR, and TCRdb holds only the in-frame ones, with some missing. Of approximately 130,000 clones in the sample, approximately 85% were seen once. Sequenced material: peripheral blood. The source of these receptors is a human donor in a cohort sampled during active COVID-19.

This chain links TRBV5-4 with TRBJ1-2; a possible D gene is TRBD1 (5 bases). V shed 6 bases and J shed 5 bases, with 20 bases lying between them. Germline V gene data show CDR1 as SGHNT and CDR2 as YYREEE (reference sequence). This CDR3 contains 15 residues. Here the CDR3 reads CASTNPGQTRYGYTF. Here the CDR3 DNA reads TGTGCCAGCACAAACCCCGGACAAACCCGTTATGGCTACACCTTC.

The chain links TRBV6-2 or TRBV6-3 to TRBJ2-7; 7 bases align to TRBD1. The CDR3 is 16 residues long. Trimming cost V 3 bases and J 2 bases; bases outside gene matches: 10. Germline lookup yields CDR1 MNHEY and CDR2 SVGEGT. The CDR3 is CASSYLGWDSPYEQYF. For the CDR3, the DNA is TGTGCCAGCAGTTATCTTGGCTGGGACAGCCCCTACGAGCAGTACTTC.

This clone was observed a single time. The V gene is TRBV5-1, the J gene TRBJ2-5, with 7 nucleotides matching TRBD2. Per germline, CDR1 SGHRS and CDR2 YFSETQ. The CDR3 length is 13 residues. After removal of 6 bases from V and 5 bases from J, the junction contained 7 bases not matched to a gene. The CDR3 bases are TGCGCCAGCAATCGGGGGAGGGAGGAGACCCAGTACTTC. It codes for CASNRGREETQYF.

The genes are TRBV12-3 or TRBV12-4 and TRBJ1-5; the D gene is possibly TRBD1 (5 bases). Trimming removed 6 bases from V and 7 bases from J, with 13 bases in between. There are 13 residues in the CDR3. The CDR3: CASSIGVRQPQHF. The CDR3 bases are TGTGCCAGCAGCATAGGGGTGAGGCAGCCCCAGCATTTT.

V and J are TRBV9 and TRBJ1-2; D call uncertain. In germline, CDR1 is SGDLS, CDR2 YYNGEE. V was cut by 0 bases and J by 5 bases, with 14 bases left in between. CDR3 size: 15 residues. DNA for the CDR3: TGTGCCAGCAGCGTAGGAGGGATATTAACGTATGGCTACACCTTC. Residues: CASSVGGILTYGYTF.

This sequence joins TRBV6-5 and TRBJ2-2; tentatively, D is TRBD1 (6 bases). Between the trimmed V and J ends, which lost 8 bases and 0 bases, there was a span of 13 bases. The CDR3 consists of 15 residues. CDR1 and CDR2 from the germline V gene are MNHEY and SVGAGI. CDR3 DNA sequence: TGTGCCAGCGCCCGACAGGCCGCGAACACCGGGGAGCTGTTTTTT. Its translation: CASARQAANTGELFF.

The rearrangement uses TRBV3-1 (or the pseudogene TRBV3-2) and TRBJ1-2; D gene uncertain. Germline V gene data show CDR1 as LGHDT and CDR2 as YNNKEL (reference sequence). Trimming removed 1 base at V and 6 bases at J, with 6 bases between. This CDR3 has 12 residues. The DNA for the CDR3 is TGTGCCAGCAGCCAAGCAGGCGATGGCTACACCTTC. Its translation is CASSQAGDGYTF.

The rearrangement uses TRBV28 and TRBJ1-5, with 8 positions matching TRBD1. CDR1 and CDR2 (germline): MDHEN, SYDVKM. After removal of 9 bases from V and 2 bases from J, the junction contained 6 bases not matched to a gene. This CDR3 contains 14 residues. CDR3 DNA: TGTGCCAGTACCCAGGGGGCTCGCAATCAGCCCCAGCATTTT. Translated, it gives CASTQGARNQPQHF. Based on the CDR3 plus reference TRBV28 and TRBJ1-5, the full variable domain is DVKVTQSSRYLVKRTGEKVFLECVQDMDHENMFWYRQDPGLGLRLIYFSYDVKMKEKGDIPEGYSVSREKKERFSLILESASTNQTSMYLCASTQGARNQPQHFGDGTRLSIL.

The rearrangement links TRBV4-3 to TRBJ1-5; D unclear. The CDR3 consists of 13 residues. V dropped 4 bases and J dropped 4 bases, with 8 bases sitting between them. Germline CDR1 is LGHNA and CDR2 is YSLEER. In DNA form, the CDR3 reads TGCGCCAGCAGCCGAGACGTTAATCAGCCCCAGCATTTT. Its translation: CASSRDVNQPQHF.

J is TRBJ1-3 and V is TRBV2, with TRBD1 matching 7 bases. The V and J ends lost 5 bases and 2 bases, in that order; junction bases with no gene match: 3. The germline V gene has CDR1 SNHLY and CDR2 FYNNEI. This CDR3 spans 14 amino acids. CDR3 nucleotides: TGTGCCAGCAGTCCCGACAGGGCTGGAAACACCATATATTTT. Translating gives CASSPDRAGNTIYF. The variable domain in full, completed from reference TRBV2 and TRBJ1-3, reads EPEVTQTPSHQVTQMGQEVILRCVPISNHLYFYWYRQILGQKVEFLVSFYNNEISEKSEIFDDQFSVERPDGSNFTLKIRSTKLEDSAMYFCASSPDRAGNTIYFGEGSWLTVV.